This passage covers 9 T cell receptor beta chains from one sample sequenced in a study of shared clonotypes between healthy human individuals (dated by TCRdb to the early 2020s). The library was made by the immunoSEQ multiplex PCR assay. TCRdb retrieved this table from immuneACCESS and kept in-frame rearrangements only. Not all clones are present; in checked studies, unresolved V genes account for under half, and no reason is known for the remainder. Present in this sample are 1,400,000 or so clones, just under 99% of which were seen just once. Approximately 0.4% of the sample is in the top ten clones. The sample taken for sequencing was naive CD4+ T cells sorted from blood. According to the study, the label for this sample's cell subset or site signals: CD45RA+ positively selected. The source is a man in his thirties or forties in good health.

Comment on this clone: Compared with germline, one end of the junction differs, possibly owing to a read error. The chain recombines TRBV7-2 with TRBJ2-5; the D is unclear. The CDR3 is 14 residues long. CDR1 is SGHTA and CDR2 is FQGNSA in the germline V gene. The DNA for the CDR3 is TGTGCCAGCACGGCAACCGACTGGCAAGCGACCCAGTACTTC. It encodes CASTATDWQATQYF.

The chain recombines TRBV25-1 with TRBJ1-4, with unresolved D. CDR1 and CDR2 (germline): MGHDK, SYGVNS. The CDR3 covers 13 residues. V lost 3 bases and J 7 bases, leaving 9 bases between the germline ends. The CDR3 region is CASSEGVVEKLFF. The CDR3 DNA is TGTGCCAGCAGTGAGGGTGTGGTTGAAAAACTGTTTTTT.

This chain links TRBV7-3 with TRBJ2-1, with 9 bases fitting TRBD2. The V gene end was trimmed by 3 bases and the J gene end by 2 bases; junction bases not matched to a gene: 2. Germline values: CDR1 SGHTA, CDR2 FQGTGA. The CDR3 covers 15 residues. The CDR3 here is CASSLASGTYNEQFF. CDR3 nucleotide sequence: TGTGCCAGCAGCTTGGCTAGCGGGACCTACAATGAGCAGTTCTTC.

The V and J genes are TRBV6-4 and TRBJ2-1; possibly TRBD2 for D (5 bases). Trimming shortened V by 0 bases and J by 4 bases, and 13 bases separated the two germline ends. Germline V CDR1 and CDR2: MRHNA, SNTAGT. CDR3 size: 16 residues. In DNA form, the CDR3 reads TGTGCCAGCAGTGACTCTGGCGGGCTACGTTACAATGAGCAGTTCTTC. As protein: CASSDSGGLRYNEQFF.

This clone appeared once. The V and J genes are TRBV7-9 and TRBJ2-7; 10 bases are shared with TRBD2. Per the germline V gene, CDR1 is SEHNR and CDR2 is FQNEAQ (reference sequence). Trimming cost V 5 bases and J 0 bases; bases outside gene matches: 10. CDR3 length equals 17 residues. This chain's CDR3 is CASSLPLSGRSSYEQYF. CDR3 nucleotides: TGTGCCAGCAGCCTCCCCCTTAGCGGGAGGAGCTCCTACGAGCAGTACTTC.

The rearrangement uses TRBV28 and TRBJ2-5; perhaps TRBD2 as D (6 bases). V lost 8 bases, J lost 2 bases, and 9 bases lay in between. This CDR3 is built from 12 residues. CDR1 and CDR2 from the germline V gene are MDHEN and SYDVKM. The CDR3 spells CASGGMQETQYF. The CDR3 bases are TGTGCCAGCGGGGGGATGCAAGAGACCCAGTACTTC.

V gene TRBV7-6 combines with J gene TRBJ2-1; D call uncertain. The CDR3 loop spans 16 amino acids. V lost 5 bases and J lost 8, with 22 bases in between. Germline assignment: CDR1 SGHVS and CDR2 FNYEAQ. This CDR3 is CASSIRLPQILDEQFF. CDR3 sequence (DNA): TGTGCCAGCAGCATCCGACTTCCTCAGATACTGGATGAGCAGTTCTTC.

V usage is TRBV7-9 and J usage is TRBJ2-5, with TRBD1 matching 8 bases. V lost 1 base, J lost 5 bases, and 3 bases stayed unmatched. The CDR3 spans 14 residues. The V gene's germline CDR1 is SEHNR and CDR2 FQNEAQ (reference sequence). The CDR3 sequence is CASSLGRGLETQYF. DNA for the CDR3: TGTGCCAGCAGCTTAGGCAGGGGGCTTGAGACCCAGTACTTC.

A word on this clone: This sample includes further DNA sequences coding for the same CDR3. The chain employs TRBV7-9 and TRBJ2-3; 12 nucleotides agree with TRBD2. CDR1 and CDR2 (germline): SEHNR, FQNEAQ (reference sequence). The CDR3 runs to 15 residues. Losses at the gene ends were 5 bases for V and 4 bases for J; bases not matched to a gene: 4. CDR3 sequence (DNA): TGTGCCAGCAGCACGACTAGCGGGAGCGCAGATACGCAGTATTTT. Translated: CASSTTSGSADTQYF.